This passage covers 17 T cell receptor beta chains from one sample sequenced in a study of T-cell memory formation after mild COVID-19. TCRdb analysed the 5' RACE reads with MiXCR anew, one entry per CDR3 protein. Here the sample spans over 25,000 distinct CDR3 sequences, roughly 20% being singletons. Material: PBMCs or a T cell subset sorted from them (not recorded which). The source is an adult who had mild COVID-19 (a few samples of this study predate the infection). Cell type and time point are not known.

The chain combines TRBV5-6 with TRBJ1-6; 9 bases fit TRBD1. Germline V gene data show CDR1 as SGHDT and CDR2 as YYEEEE. The CDR3 loop spans 15 amino acids. Unmatched junction bases numbered 3, after V lost 4 bases and J lost 4 bases. The CDR3 reads CASSLGTGYNSPLHF. The CDR3, as DNA: TGTGCCAGCAGCCTTGGGACAGGGTATAATTCACCCCTCCACTTT.

The chain has TRBV12-3 or TRBV12-4 and TRBJ2-7, with TRBD2 matching 7 bases. Trimming cost V 6 bases and J 6 bases; bases outside gene matches: 8. The CDR3 loop spans 13 amino acids. The CDR3 sequence is CASSSGEGLEQYF. The DNA for the CDR3 is TGTGCCAGCAGCTCGGGGGAGGGGCTCGAGCAGTACTTC.

This clonotype occurred many times. This sequence joins TRBV6-5 and TRBJ1-2; D not resolved. V was clipped by 8 bases and J by 0 bases, with 10 bases between them. CDR1 MNHEY and CDR2 SVGAGI come from the germline V gene. This CDR3 comprises 13 residues. The CDR3 reads CASWQPANYGYTF. The CDR3 DNA follows: TGTGCCAGCTGGCAGCCAGCTAACTATGGCTACACCTTC.

The sample holds many counts of this clonotype. V usage is TRBV5-1 and J usage is TRBJ2-1; TRBD2 matches at 8 bases. Looked up from germline, CDR1 is SGHRS and CDR2 is YFSETQ. The CDR3 contains 15 residues. The V segment lost 0 bases and the J segment 12 bases; nucleotides outside the gene matches: 11. The CDR3 coding sequence is TGCGCCAGCAGCTTGGCCACGACGGGAGGGCCGTCGCAGTTCTTC. Its protein is CASSLATTGGPSQFF.

This clonotype showed up many times. The rearrangement uses TRBV12-3 or TRBV12-4 and TRBJ1-3; a possible D gene is TRBD1 (5 bases). This CDR3 has 15 residues. Trimming removed 7 bases at V and 3 bases at J, with 16 bases between. This CDR3 reads CASNPGTSRGNTIYF. The CDR3 DNA reads as TGTGCCAGCAACCCCGGGACTTCCCGTGGAAACACCATATATTTT.

The chain links TRBV7-9 to TRBJ2-1, with TRBD1 identical over 11 bases. The DNA end lines up better with TRBJ2-5; the J call may be wrong. Germline V gene sequence: CDR1 SEHNR, CDR2 FQNEAQ (reference sequence). The CDR3 spans 14 residues. CDR3 region: CASSLGTGGETQYF. The CDR3 DNA reads TGTGCCAGCAGCCTCGGGACAGGGGGAGAGACCCAGTACTTC.

Ten or more counts support this clonotype. The rearrangement links TRBV5-6 to TRBJ1-1; D not resolved. CDR1 SGHDT and CDR2 YYEEEE come from the germline V gene. The CDR3 runs to 13 residues. V was clipped by 2 bases and J by 5 bases, with 10 bases between them. The CDR3 protein is CASSLRGRTEAFF. Here the CDR3 DNA reads TGTGCCAGCAGCTTAAGAGGGCGGACTGAAGCTTTCTTT.

J is TRBJ2-7 and V is TRBV4-2, with a possible D match to TRBD1 (6 bases). Germline-derived CDR1 and CDR2 are LGHNA and YNFKEQ. CDR3 size: 16 residues. V was pared by 0 bases and J by 1 base, with 13 bases between. This CDR3 is CASSQEGGTHSYEQYF. Written as DNA, the CDR3 is TGTGCCAGCAGCCAAGAGGGTGGGACACATTCCTACGAGCAGTACTTC.

This clonotype was seen at least ten times. The rearrangement uses TRBV7-2 and TRBJ2-7; 11 bases fit TRBD1. CDR3 length: 16 residues. Germline V gene lookup returns CDR1 SGHTA and CDR2 FQGNSA. After removal of 3 bases from V and 3 bases from J, the junction contained 7 bases not matched to a gene. CDR3 residues: CASSFLSGQGDYEQYF. The CDR3 region has the DNA TGTGCCAGCAGCTTCCTGTCGGGACAGGGGGACTACGAGCAGTACTTC.

This clonotype was detected many times. This chain uses TRBV20-1 with TRBJ1-1; 8 bases are a match to TRBD1. Germline CDR1 and CDR2: DFQATT and SNEGSKA (reference sequence). There are 16 residues in the CDR3. V lost 7 bases and J lost 5; bases outside the gene matches: 18. CDR3 residues: CSVHSQGVLFGTEAFF. The DNA for the CDR3 is TGCAGTGTTCATTCACAGGGGGTGTTATTCGGGACTGAAGCTTTCTTT.

The gene calls are TRBV4-2 and TRBJ1-2; D is unresolved. The CDR3 totals 15 residues. Germline V lookup: CDR1 LGHNA, CDR2 YNFKEQ. V was pared by 0 bases and J by 4 bases, with 12 bases between. This chain's CDR3 is CASSQDSKGGYGYTF. In DNA form, the CDR3 reads TGTGCCAGCAGCCAAGATAGTAAGGGTGGCTATGGCTACACCTTC.

This clonotype was observed at least ten times. The chain recombines TRBV15 with TRBJ2-5; 7 nucleotides agree with TRBD1. This CDR3 is built from 13 residues. Germline CDR1 and CDR2: LNHNV and YYDKDF (reference sequence). The trim removed 8 bases at V and 2 bases at J, leaving 5 bases unmatched. This CDR3 is CATQTGQQETQYF. The DNA of the CDR3 is TGTGCCACCCAGACAGGGCAACAAGAGACCCAGTACTTC. The full variable domain, rest sourced from reference TRBV15 and TRBJ2-5, is DAMVIQNPRYQVTQFGKPVTLSCSQTLNHNVMYWYQQKSSQAPKLLFHYYDKDFNNEADTPDNFQSRRPNTSFCFLDIRSPGLGDTAMYLCATQTGQQETQYFGPGTRLLVL.

Only one count was recorded for this clonotype. The chain has TRBV7-2 and TRBJ1-2; D not certain. The V end lost 1 base, the J end lost 8 bases, and 2 bases lay between the germline ends. This CDR3 is built from 10 residues. Germline loops: CDR1 SGHTA, CDR2 FQGNSA. In DNA, the CDR3 is TGTGCCAGCAGCTTAGGAGGCTACACCTTC. Its translation is CASSLGGYTF.

This clonotype was detected many times. J is TRBJ1-1 and V is TRBV3-1; D unclear. Trimming cost V 4 bases and J 4 bases, with 19 bases left between them. Per germline, CDR1 LGHDT and CDR2 YNNKEL (reference sequence). The CDR3 length is 16 residues. Here the CDR3 DNA reads TGTGCCAGCAGCCCTGGGAAAGGGAGACGGACCACTGAAGCTTTCTTT. This sequence encodes CASSPGKGRRTTEAFF.

This clonotype was counted many times. V usage is TRBV2 and J usage is TRBJ2-3; 7 bases are shared with TRBD1. Looked up from germline, CDR1 is SNHLY and CDR2 is FYNNEI. This CDR3 comprises 15 residues. Trimming removed 6 bases from V and 0 bases from J; junction bases left unmatched: 6. The CDR3 reads CASSAGTASTDTQYF. The CDR3 coding sequence is TGTGCCAGCAGCGCCGGGACAGCTAGCACAGATACGCAGTATTTT.

The J gene is TRBJ2-7, the V gene TRBV30; D tentatively reads TRBD1 or TRBD2 (6 bases each). Germline values: CDR1 GTSNPN, CDR2 SVGIG (reference sequence). The V gene lost 8 bases and the J gene lost 3 bases, with 17 bases spanning the gap. The CDR3 has 13 residues. CDR3 DNA: TGTGCCGGGGGAAGGGGGGTCTACTACGAGCAGTACTTC. Its translation: CAGGRGVYYEQYF. Full variable domain (missing parts from reference TRBV30 and TRBJ2-7): SQTIHQWPATLVQPVGSPLSLECTVEGTSNPNLYWYRQAAGRGLQLLFYSVGIGQISSEVPQNLSASRPQDRQFILSSKKLLLSDSGFYLCAGGRGVYYEQYFGPGTRLTVT.

The chain links TRBV5-1 to TRBJ1-1, with TRBD1 matching 8 bases. Trimming removed 6 bases from V and 3 bases from J; junction bases left unmatched: 4. There are 13 residues in the CDR3. Per the germline V gene, CDR1 is SGHRS and CDR2 is YFSETQ. The chain's CDR3 is CASIGQGDTEAFF. The CDR3, as DNA: TGCGCCAGCATTGGACAGGGTGACACTGAAGCTTTCTTT.